The 23 T cell receptor beta chains given below trace back to one sample, sequenced in a study of cytomegalovirus exposure and HLA in healthy donors. Only in-frame clones appear in the TCRdb table, and some are missing; sequencing was by immunoSEQ multiplex PCR. The profile shows fewer than 350,000 clones, over 75% of them singletons. Sequencing was done on a sample of PBMCs. Receptor source: a woman aged 18-35 years in good health and CMV-seronegative.

The gene calls are TRBV7-6 and TRBJ2-3, with D perhaps TRBD2 (6 bases). Germline CDR1 SGHVS, CDR2 FNYEAQ. Trimming shortened V by 1 base and J by 4 bases, and 12 bases separated the two germline ends. The CDR3 extends over 15 amino acids. The CDR3 bases are TGTGCCAGCAGCTTAGGGTGGGGGGAGGCAGATACGCAGTATTTT. Its translation: CASSLGWGEADTQYF.

This chain uses TRBV5-6 with TRBJ1-5; possibly TRBD1 for D (5 bases). Germline assignment: CDR1 SGHDT and CDR2 YYEEEE. Trimming removed 6 bases from V and 4 bases from J, with 11 bases in between. There are 13 residues in the CDR3. The CDR3 DNA follows: TGTGCCAGCAACCAGCAGGGTAATCAGCCCCAGCATTTT. Translating gives CASNQQGNQPQHF.

Comments on this clone: The sample has other DNA sequences that encode this CDR3 too. The genes are TRBV18 and TRBJ2-7; 9 bases fit TRBD2. The germline V gene encodes CDR1 KGHSH and CDR2 LQKENI. The length of the CDR3 is 15 residues. V trimming: 2 bases; J trimming: 4 bases; junction bases outside the gene matches: 6. For the CDR3, the DNA is TGTGCCAGCTCACCAGCGACTAGCGGAACTTACGAGCAGTACTTC. Translated: CASSPATSGTYEQYF.

The chain links TRBV7-6 to TRBJ2-3, with TRBD2 identical over 8 bases. V trimming: 7 bases; J trimming: 4 bases; junction bases outside the gene matches: 10. This CDR3 has 15 residues. Germline CDR1 and CDR2: SGHVS and FNYEAQ. The CDR3 here is CASTDLAGLADTQYF. The CDR3 DNA reads as TGTGCCAGCACAGACTTAGCGGGACTGGCAGATACGCAGTATTTT.

The chain's CDR3 is CASSPINPGRGGFEAFF. The CDR3 nucleotides are TGTGCCAGCAGTCCAATCAACCCCGGTCGGGGGGGATTTGAAGCTTTCTTT. The chain joins TRBV25-1 to TRBJ1-1, with TRBD1 as a possible D gene (5 bases). V was clipped by 5 bases and J by 7 bases, with 26 bases between them. The CDR3 is 17 residues long. Per germline, CDR1 MGHDK and CDR2 SYGVNS.

This rearrangement joins TRBV20-1 to TRBJ2-1; D is ambiguous. The CDR3 consists of 11 residues. CDR1 and CDR2 from the germline V gene are DFQATT and SNEGSKA (reference sequence). The V gene lost 5 bases and the J gene lost 8 bases, with 10 bases spanning the gap. CDR3: CSAPLFHEQFF. CDR3 nucleotide sequence: TGCAGTGCTCCCCTCTTCCATGAGCAGTTCTTC.

The chain couples TRBV5-4 to TRBJ2-2, with D perhaps matching TRBD1 (5 bases). CDR1 is SGHNT and CDR2 is YYREEE in the germline V gene (reference sequence). V was shortened by 2 bases and J by 1 base, with 6 bases between the two germline ends. The CDR3 totals 14 residues. CDR3 sequence reads: CASSFDRNTGELFF. CDR3 nucleotide sequence: TGTGCCAGCAGCTTTGACAGGAACACCGGGGAGCTGTTTTTT.

The chain combines TRBV27 with TRBJ1-2; perhaps TRBD1 as D (5 bases). V was shortened by 4 bases and J by 4 bases, with 13 bases between the two germline ends. Germline V gene sequence: CDR1 MNHEY, CDR2 SMNVEV (reference sequence). The CDR3 contains 14 residues. This CDR3 reads CASSSQGLGYGYTF. The CDR3 DNA reads as TGTGCCAGCAGTTCGCAGGGTCTCGGCTATGGCTACACCTTC.

The chain combines TRBV7-8 with TRBJ2-7; 15 positions agree with TRBD2. Per germline, CDR1 SGHVS and CDR2 FQNEAQ. This CDR3 is built from 17 residues. V lost 2 bases to trimming and J lost 4 bases; unmatched junction nucleotides: 6. CDR3 protein: CASSLTAGTSGGYEQYF. The CDR3 DNA reads TGTGCCAGCAGCTTAACGGCCGGGACTAGCGGGGGGTACGAGCAGTACTTC.

A few counts support this clone. The chain uses TRBV2 and TRBJ1-1; D is undetermined. The CDR3 covers 10 residues. V lost 8 bases, J lost 11 bases, and 12 bases lay in between. Looked up from germline, CDR1 is SNHLY and CDR2 is FYNNEI. In nucleotides, the CDR3 is TGTGCCAGCGCCCTAGGAAGGGCTTTCTTT. Translation: CASALGRAFF.

This sequence joins TRBV5-1 and TRBJ1-2; 9 bases map to TRBD1. Germline V gene sequence: CDR1 SGHRS, CDR2 YFSETQ. With V trimmed by 3 bases and J by 6 bases, 12 bases remained unmatched. This CDR3 comprises 16 residues. CDR3 sequence reads: CASSSKPWDRVDGYTF. DNA for the CDR3: TGCGCCAGCAGCTCCAAACCGTGGGACAGGGTGGATGGCTACACCTTC.

The rearrangement uses TRBV27 and TRBJ1-2; 7 nucleotides line up with TRBD1. The CDR3 is 17 residues long. CDR1 and CDR2 from the germline V gene are MNHEY and SMNVEV (reference sequence). J gave up 4 bases and V 5 bases, and 16 bases lay outside the gene matches. In DNA form, the CDR3 reads TGTGCCAGCAGTCCCCGCACTGGGGGACAGAACATCTATGGCTACACCTTC. This sequence encodes CASSPRTGGQNIYGYTF.

The genes are TRBV19 and TRBJ2-4; 7 bases are shared with TRBD1. This CDR3 contains 13 residues. J was trimmed by 1 base and V by 8 bases; bases with no gene match: 2. Germline CDR1 reads LNHDA; CDR2 reads SQIVND (reference sequence). DNA for the CDR3: TGTGCCAGTGAGGGACAGGCCAAAAACATTCAGTACTTC. This codes for CASEGQAKNIQYF.

The chain employs TRBV7-3 and TRBJ1-1; perhaps TRBD1 as D (6 bases). CDR1 and CDR2 from the germline V gene are SGHTA and FQGTGA. The ends were cut back, 0 bases at V and 11 bases at J, with 13 bases in the middle. This CDR3 is 13 amino acids long. The CDR3 DNA sequence: TGTGCCAGCAGCTTAACATTAGGGGGGGAGGCTTTCTTT. Its protein product is CASSLTLGGEAFF. The complete variable domain, with remaining parts taken from reference TRBV7-3 and TRBJ1-1, reads GAGVSQTPSNKVTEKGKYVELRCDPISGHTALYWYRQSLGQGPEFLIYFQGTGAADDSGLPNDRFFAVRPEGSVSTLKIQRTERGDSAVYLCASSLTLGGEAFFGQGTRLTVV.

The chain employs TRBV7-9 and TRBJ1-6; 7 positions match TRBD1. This CDR3 has 16 amino acids. With 1 base clipped from V and 9 bases from J, the junction kept 9 bases outside the gene matches. Germline V gives CDR1 SEHNR, CDR2 FQNEAQ (reference sequence). The CDR3 is CASSLEFGRGFSPLHF. Here the CDR3 DNA reads TGTGCCAGCAGCTTAGAGTTCGGCAGGGGGTTTTCACCCCTCCACTTT.

This chain links TRBV19 with TRBJ2-7; 10 positions agree with TRBD1. CDR1 is LNHDA and CDR2 is SQIVND in the germline V gene (reference sequence). J lost 5 bases, V lost 3 bases, and 4 bases had no gene match. The CDR3 has 14 residues. The CDR3 DNA is TGTGCCAGTAGTATGACAGGGGGCCTGAACGAGCAGTACTTC. This gives the protein CASSMTGGLNEQYF.

This chain uses TRBV25-1 with TRBJ1-1; D gene ambiguous. This CDR3 has 13 residues. The germline V gene encodes CDR1 MGHDK and CDR2 SYGVNS. Trimming shortened V by 6 bases and J by 0 bases, and 8 bases separated the two germline ends. The CDR3 here is CASSHTVNTEAFF. CDR3 in DNA: TGTGCCAGCAGCCATACAGTGAACACTGAAGCTTTCTTT.

This chain uses TRBV5-6 with TRBJ1-3, with D unclear. Germline V CDR1 and CDR2: SGHDT, YYEEEE. The CDR3 runs to 16 residues. The V and J ends lost 4 bases and 0 bases respectively, with 14 bases between them. CDR3 sequence reads: CASSLWANRSGNTIYF. CDR3 DNA: TGTGCCAGCAGCCTATGGGCCAACCGCTCTGGAAACACCATATATTTT.

The rearrangement joins TRBV30 to TRBJ2-1; 8 nucleotides line up with TRBD2. In germline, CDR1 is GTSNPN, CDR2 SVGIG (reference sequence). Germline trimming cut 3 bases from V and 7 bases from J; bases unmatched to any gene: 17. The CDR3 has 17 residues. CDR3 in DNA: TGTGCCTGGAGCTGGCGGCCGGGAGGGCCCTCATGGAATGAGCAGTTCTTC. Translation gives CAWSWRPGGPSWNEQFF.

This clone was seen a few times. V is TRBV4-2 and J is TRBJ2-2; D may be TRBD1 (6 bases). Germline V gene data show CDR1 as LGHNA and CDR2 as YNFKEQ. V was pared by 0 bases and J by 1 base, with 9 bases between. The CDR3 length is 16 residues. The CDR3 is CASSQEGQLNTGELFF. Here the CDR3 DNA reads TGTGCCAGCAGCCAAGAAGGACAGTTGAACACCGGGGAGCTGTTTTTT.

The CDR3 loop is CASSAEYRGSNTEAFF. The CDR3 DNA sequence: TGTGCCAGCAGCGCCGAATACAGGGGAAGTAACACTGAAGCTTTCTTT. The chain employs TRBV9 and TRBJ1-1; 7 bases are shared with TRBD1. The CDR3 length is 16 residues. CDR1 and CDR2 (germline): SGDLS, YYNGEE. After removal of 3 bases from V and 2 bases from J, the junction contained 10 bases not matched to a gene.

V usage is TRBV7-9 and J usage is TRBJ1-5; 10 bases are a match to TRBD1. The germline V gene has CDR1 SEHNR and CDR2 FQNEAQ (reference sequence). This CDR3 has 17 amino acids. The trim removed 4 bases at V and 1 base at J, leaving 7 bases unmatched. The CDR3 is CASSSTSDRGSNQPQHF. CDR3 DNA: TGTGCCAGCAGCTCGACATCGGACAGGGGGAGCAATCAGCCCCAGCATTTT.

V gene TRBV29-1 combines with J gene TRBJ2-2, with 9 bases lining up with TRBD1. The germline CDR1 and CDR2 sequences are SQVTM and ANQGSEA. The V segment lost 6 bases and the J segment 5 bases; nucleotides outside the gene matches: 10. The CDR3 has 15 residues. The CDR3 region has the DNA TGCAGCGTCCTAGGGACAGGGAGGTTGACCGGGGAGCTGTTTTTT. It translates to CSVLGTGRLTGELFF.